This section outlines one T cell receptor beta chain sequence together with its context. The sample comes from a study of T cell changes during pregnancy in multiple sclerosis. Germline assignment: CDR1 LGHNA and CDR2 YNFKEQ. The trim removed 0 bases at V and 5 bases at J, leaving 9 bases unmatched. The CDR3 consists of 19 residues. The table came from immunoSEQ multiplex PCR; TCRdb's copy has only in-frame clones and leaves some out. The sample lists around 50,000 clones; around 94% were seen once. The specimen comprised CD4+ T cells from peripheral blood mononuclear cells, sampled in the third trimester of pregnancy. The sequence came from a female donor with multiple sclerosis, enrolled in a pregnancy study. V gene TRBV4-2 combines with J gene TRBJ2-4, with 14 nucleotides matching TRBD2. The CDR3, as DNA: TGTGCCAGCAGCCAAGATCAGACTAGCGGGAGGGTTGACGAAAACATTCAGTACTTC. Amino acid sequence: CASSQDQTSGRVDENIQYF.